These 5 T cell receptor beta chains were sequenced from one sample in a study of blood T cell repertoires in COVID-19. Generated by immunoSEQ multiplex PCR, the TCRdb table keeps only in-frame clones and is missing some. The sample comprises about 120,000 clones, around four fifths of which are singletons, and under 2.5% rests with the top ten. Sequenced input: peripheral blood. The receptors originated from a man aged 30-40 years with acute or convalescent COVID-19.

This clone was seen a few times. The genes are TRBV9 and TRBJ2-7, with TRBD1 matching 7 bases. There are 13 residues in the CDR3. Germline-derived CDR1 and CDR2 are SGDLS and YYNGEE. J lost 3 bases, V lost 3 bases, and 3 bases had no gene match. The CDR3 nucleotides are TGTGCCAGCAGCGACGGGGACAGCTACGAGCAGTACTTC. It codes for CASSDGDSYEQYF.

V gene TRBV19 combines with J gene TRBJ2-1; 10 bases match TRBD2. With V trimmed by 6 bases and J by 8 bases, 7 bases remained unmatched. Germline V gene sequence: CDR1 LNHDA, CDR2 SQIVND (reference sequence). The length of the CDR3 is 14 residues. CDR3 sequence (DNA): TGTGCCAGTAGCCCGGGACTAGCGTTCCATGAGCAGTTCTTC. Residues: CASSPGLAFHEQFF.

V and J are TRBV9 and TRBJ2-3, with a tentative D call TRBD2 (7 bases). Germline loops: CDR1 SGDLS, CDR2 YYNGEE. The CDR3 spans 16 residues. With 4 bases removed from V and 4 bases from J, the gap between germline ends came to 19 bases. Written as DNA, the CDR3 is TGTGCCAGCAGCCCCCTGGGGGGGGCGGGGGCAGATACGCAGTATTTT. It translates to CASSPLGGAGADTQYF.

The rearrangement joins TRBV27 to TRBJ2-1, with D perhaps matching TRBD2 (6 bases). Trimming shortened V by 2 bases and J by 12 bases, and 17 bases separated the two germline ends. Per germline, CDR1 MNHEY and CDR2 SMNVEV (reference sequence). The CDR3 is 14 amino acids. The CDR3 sequence: CASSLGPARGRQFF. DNA of the CDR3: TGTGCCAGCAGTTTAGGCCCCGCGCGGGGTAGGCAGTTCTTC.

The J gene is TRBJ1-4, the V gene TRBV19; 10 nucleotides agree with TRBD1. After removal of 3 bases from V and 3 bases from J, the junction contained 4 bases not matched to a gene. Germline CDR1 is LNHDA and CDR2 is SQIVND (reference sequence). This CDR3 has 16 amino acids. The CDR3 sequence: CASSMRTGGANEKLFF. The DNA for the CDR3 is TGTGCCAGTAGTATGAGGACAGGGGGAGCTAATGAAAAACTGTTTTTT.